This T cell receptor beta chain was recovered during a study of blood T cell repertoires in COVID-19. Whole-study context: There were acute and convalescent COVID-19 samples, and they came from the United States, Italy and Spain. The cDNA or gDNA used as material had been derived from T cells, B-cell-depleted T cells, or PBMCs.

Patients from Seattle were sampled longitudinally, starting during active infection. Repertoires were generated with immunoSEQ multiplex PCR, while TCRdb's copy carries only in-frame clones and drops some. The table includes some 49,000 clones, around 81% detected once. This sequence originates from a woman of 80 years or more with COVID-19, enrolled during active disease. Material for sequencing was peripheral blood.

The CDR3 DNA is TGTGCCAGCAGCTTAAGCGCAGGGAATAGATCACCCCTCCACTTT. Translation gives CASSLSAGNRSPLHF. V and J are TRBV7-2 and TRBJ1-6; D possibly corresponds to TRBD1 (5 bases). Germline-derived CDR1 and CDR2 are SGHTA and FQGNSA. This CDR3 spans 15 amino acids. The ends were cut back, 2 bases at V and 10 bases at J, with 15 bases in the middle.